This T cell receptor (beta chain) derives from a study of T cell repertoires in cytomegalovirus infection. The CDR3 has 17 amino acids. The V end was cut by 0 bases, the J end by 2 bases, with 14 bases between. CDR1 and CDR2 from the germline V gene are LGHNA and YSLEER. In TCRdb, the reads were re-called with MiXCR into one record per CDR3 protein. The sample has around 330,000 distinct CDR3 sequences, 15% to 20% seen once; the top ten hold around 12%. Many counts were recorded for this clonotype. Sequencing input: PBMCs. The chain recombines TRBV4-3 with TRBJ1-3; D is unresolved. The clonotype was recovered from a human donor in good health (CMV status not recorded). Some clones in this sample may be carry-over from other donors' samples. CDR3: CASSQDLVPGAGNTIYF. CDR3 nucleotides: TGCGCCAGCAGCCAAGACCTGGTGCCCGGTGCTGGAAACACCATATATTTT.